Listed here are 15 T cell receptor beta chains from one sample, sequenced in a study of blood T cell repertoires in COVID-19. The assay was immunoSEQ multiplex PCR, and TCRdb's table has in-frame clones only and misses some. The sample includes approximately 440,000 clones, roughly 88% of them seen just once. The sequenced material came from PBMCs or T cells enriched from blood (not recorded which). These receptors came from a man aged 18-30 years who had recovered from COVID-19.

This chain's CDR3 is CASRLGTDFNTGELFF. CDR3 DNA sequence: TGTGCCAGCAGGCTAGGGACAGATTTTAACACCGGGGAGCTGTTTTTT. This chain links TRBV3-1 (or the pseudogene TRBV3-2) with TRBJ2-2, with 7 positions matching TRBD1. The CDR3 runs to 16 residues. Germline V gives CDR1 LGHDT, CDR2 YNNKEL (reference sequence). V gave up 6 bases and J gave up 2 bases; unmatched junction bases: 9.

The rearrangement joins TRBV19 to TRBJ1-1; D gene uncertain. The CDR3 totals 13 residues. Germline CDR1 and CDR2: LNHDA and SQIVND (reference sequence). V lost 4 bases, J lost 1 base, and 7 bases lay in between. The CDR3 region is CASSTGENTEAFF. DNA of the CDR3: TGTGCCAGTAGTACGGGAGAGAACACTGAAGCTTTCTTT.

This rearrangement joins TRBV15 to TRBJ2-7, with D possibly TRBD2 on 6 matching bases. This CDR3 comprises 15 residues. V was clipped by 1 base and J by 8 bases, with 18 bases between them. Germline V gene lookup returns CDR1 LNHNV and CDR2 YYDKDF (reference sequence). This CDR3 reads CATSRGGETGTKQYF. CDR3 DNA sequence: TGTGCCACCAGCAGAGGCGGGGAAACGGGGACCAAGCAGTACTTC.

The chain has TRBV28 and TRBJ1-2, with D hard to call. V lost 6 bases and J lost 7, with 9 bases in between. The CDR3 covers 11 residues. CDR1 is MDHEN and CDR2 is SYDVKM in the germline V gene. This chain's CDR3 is CASRGGGGYTF. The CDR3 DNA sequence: TGTGCCAGCAGGGGAGGTGGTGGCTACACCTTC.

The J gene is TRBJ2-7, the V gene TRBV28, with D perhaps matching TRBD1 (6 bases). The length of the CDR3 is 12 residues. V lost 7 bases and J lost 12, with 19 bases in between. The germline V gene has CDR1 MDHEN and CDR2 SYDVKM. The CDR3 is CASIAADRSAYF. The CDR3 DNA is TGTGCCAGCATTGCCGCTGACAGGTCAGCGTACTTC.

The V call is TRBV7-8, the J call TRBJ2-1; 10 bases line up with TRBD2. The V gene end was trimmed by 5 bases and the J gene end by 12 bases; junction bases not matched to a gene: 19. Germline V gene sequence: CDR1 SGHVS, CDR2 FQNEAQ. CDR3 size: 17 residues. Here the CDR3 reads CASSEILAGGFSQGQFF. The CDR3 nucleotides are TGTGCCAGCAGCGAGATTTTAGCGGGAGGATTTTCACAAGGGCAGTTCTTC.

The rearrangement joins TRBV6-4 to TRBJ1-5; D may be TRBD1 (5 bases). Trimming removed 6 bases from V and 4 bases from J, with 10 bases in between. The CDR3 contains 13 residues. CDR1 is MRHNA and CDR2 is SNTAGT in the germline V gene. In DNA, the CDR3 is TGTGCCAGCAGCCAGGGTGCAAATCAGCCCCAGCATTTT. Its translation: CASSQGANQPQHF.

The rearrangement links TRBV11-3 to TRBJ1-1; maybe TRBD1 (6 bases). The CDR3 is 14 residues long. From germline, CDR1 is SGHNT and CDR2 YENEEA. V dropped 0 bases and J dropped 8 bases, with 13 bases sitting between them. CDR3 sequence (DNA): TGTGCCAGCAGCTTAGAAGGGGGTGCCCGGGAAGCTTTCTTT. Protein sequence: CASSLEGGAREAFF.

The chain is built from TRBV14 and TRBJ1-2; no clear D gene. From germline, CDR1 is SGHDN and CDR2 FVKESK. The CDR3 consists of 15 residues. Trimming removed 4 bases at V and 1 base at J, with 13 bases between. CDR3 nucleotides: TGTGCCAGCAGCCCTCGGGGAAGTTTTAACTATGGCTACACCTTC. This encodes CASSPRGSFNYGYTF.

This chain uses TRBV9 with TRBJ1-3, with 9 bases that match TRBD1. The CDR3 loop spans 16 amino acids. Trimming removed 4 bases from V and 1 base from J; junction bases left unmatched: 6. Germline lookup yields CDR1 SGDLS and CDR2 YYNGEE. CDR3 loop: CASSLSQGASGNTIYF. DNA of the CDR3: TGTGCCAGCAGCCTCTCACAGGGGGCGTCTGGAAACACCATATATTTT.

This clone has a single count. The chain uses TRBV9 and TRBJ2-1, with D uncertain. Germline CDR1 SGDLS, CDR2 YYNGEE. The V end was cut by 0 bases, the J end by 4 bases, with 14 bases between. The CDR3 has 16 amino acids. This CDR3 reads CASSVDYLTKYNEQFF. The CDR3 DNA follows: TGTGCCAGCAGCGTAGATTACCTTACAAAGTACAATGAGCAGTTCTTC.

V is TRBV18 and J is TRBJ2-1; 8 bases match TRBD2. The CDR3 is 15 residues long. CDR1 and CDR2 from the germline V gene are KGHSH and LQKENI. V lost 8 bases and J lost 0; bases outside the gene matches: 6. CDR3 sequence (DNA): TGTGCCAGCGCCGTACTAGCGGCCTCCTACAATGAGCAGTTCTTC. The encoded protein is CASAVLAASYNEQFF. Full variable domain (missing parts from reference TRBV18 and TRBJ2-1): NAGVMQNPRHLVRRRGQEARLRCSPMKGHSHVYWYRQLPEEGLKFMVYLQKENIIDESGMPKERFSAEFPKEGPSILRIQQVVRGDSAAYFCASAVLAASYNEQFFGPGTRLTVL.

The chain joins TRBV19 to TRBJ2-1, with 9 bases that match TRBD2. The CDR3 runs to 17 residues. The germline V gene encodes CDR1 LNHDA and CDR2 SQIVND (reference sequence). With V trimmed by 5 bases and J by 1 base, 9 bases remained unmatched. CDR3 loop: CASSYKLAGLSYNEQFF. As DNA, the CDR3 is TGTGCCAGTAGTTACAAGCTAGCGGGGCTGTCCTACAATGAGCAGTTCTTC.

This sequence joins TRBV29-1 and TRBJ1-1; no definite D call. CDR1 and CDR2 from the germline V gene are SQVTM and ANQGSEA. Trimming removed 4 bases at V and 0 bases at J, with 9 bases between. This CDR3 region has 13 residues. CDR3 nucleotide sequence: TGCAGCGTTGGTAACGGTCTGAACACTGAAGCTTTCTTT. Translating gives CSVGNGLNTEAFF.

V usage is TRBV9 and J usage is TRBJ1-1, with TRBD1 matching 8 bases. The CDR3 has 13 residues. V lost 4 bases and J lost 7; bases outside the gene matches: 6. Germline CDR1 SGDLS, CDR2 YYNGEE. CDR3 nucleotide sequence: TGTGCCAGCAGCCCTCAGGGGGCAATTGAAGCTTTCTTT. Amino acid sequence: CASSPQGAIEAFF.